Listed below are T cell receptor beta chains from one sample, sequenced in a study of shared clonotypes between healthy human individuals. This table comes from immunoSEQ multiplex PCR, and its TCRdb copy is limited to in-frame clones, with some not included. The sample includes over 750,000 clones, 96% of them seen just once. The material sequenced was naive CD8+ T cells sorted from blood. The receptors stem from a man aged 30-40 years in good health. Both conserved end residues are part of each CDR3. Fields, in order: CDR3 length, J gene, V gene, D gene, clone size, CDR3 protein, CDR3 DNA. The D gene is left open where the match is weak. Some rows have no size entry. The others give once, few or many, or a class for an expanded clone.

14,TRBJ1-5,TRBV19,-,-,CASSILLGEWSQHF,TGTGCCAGTAGTATCCTCCTCGGTGAGTGGTCCCAGCATTTT
13,TRBJ1-1,TRBV4-1,-,-,CASSQGLGLEAFF,TGCGCCAGCAGCCAAGGCCTCGGGTTAGAAGCTTTCTTT
11,TRBJ2-7,TRBV29-1,TRBD1,-,CSAYRGHEQYF,TGCAGCGCGTACAGGGGCCACGAGCAGTACTTC
14,TRBJ2-7,TRBV11-2,-,-,CASSLHVDSYEQYF,TGTGCCAGCAGCCTCCATGTGGATAGCTACGAGCAGTACTTC
13,TRBJ2-7,TRBV29-1,-,-,CSVVTGANYEQYF,TGCAGCGTCGTAACGGGAGCCAACTACGAGCAGTACTTC
13,TRBJ2-7,TRBV7-9,-,once,CASSQPLRDEQYF,TGTGCCAGCAGCCAACCTCTACGTGACGAGCAGTACTTC
14,TRBJ1-2,TRBV4-3,-,-,CASSPLGVNYGYTF,TGCGCCAGCAGCCCCCTCGGGGTTAACTATGGCTACACCTTC
15,TRBJ2-3,TRBV5-5,-,-,CASSLGDFGGNTQYF,TGTGCCAGCAGCTTAGGGGACTTTGGTGGAAATACGCAGTATTTT
15,TRBJ2-2,TRBV19,-,-,CASRLRGLNTGELFF,TGTGCCAGTAGGCTCAGGGGACTGAACACCGGGGAGCTGTTTTTT
14,TRBJ2-7,TRBV6-1,-,-,CASSEYGRGAEQYF,TGTGCCAGCAGTGAATATGGCAGGGGGGCCGAGCAGTACTTC
14,TRBJ1-5,TRBV6-5,TRBD1,-,CAAGLDRGGQPQHF,TGTGCTGCGGGGTTGGACAGGGGTGGCCAGCCCCAGCATTTT
12,TRBJ2-3,TRBV29-1,-,-,CSGMPSADTQYF,TGCAGCGGCATGCCCTCGGCAGATACGCAGTATTTT
17,TRBJ1-3,TRBV7-6,-,-,CASSFVVDGYSGNTIYF,TGTGCCAGCAGCTTTGTTGTGGACGGCTACTCTGGAAACACCATATATTTT
14,TRBJ2-4,TRBV15,-,-,CATSRDLQGTTQYF,TGTGCCACCAGCAGAGATCTTCAGGGAACCACTCAGTACTTC
13,TRBJ1-2,TRBV29-1,-,-,CSVPGEANYGYTF,TGCAGCGTCCCTGGGGAAGCTAACTATGGCTACACCTTC
13,TRBJ2-1,TRBV6-1,TRBD2,-,CASRLAGSDEQFF,TGTGCCAGCAGACTAGCGGGCTCAGATGAGCAGTTCTTC
15,TRBJ2-1,TRBV28,TRBD2,-,CASSFRTSENNEQFF,TGTGCCAGCAGTTTTAGGACTAGCGAGAACAATGAGCAGTTCTTC
13,TRBJ1-1,TRBV27,-,-,CASSLVRDTEAFF,TGTGCCAGCAGTTTAGTTCGGGACACTGAAGCTTTCTTT
17,TRBJ1-5,TRBV7-2,-,-,CASSLARTDKHNQPQHF,TGTGCCAGCAGCTTAGCCCGGACGGATAAACACAATCAGCCCCAGCATTTT
15,TRBJ2-1,TRBV4-1,TRBD2,once,CASSQEAGGPNEQFF,TGCGCCAGCAGCCAAGAGGCGGGAGGGCCCAATGAGCAGTTCTTC
17,TRBJ2-2,TRBV5-1,TRBD2,-,CASSLARGLADTGELFF,TGCGCCAGCAGCTTGGCCCGAGGACTAGCGGACACCGGGGAGCTGTTTTTT
15,TRBJ2-7,TRBV6-1,TRBD1,once,CANSRQGELPYEQYF,TGTGCCAACTCCCGTCAGGGGGAACTTCCCTACGAGCAGTACTTC
17,TRBJ1-1,TRBV11-2,TRBD1,once,CASSAASGGTVNTEAFF,TGTGCCAGCAGCGCGGCGTCGGGCGGGACAGTGAACACTGAAGCTTTCTTT
14,TRBJ2-2,TRBV9,-,-,CASFMGGGTGELFF,TGTGCCAGCTTTATGGGAGGTGGCACCGGGGAGCTGTTTTTT
20,TRBJ1-5,TRBV7-8,-,-,CASTGENGTPLIDSNQPQHF,TGTGCCAGTACAGGAGAAAACGGGACTCCACTTATTGATAGCAATCAGCCCCAGCATTTT
12,TRBJ1-3,TRBV12-5,-,once,CASGGYGNTIYF,TGTGCTAGTGGAGGTTATGGAAACACCATATATTTT
12,TRBJ2-7,TRBV7-9,-,-,CASSRTSYEQYF,TGTGCCAGCAGCCGAACCTCCTACGAGCAGTACTTC
15,TRBJ2-3,TRBV7-6,TRBD2,-,CASSVTSGGTDTQYF,TGTGCCAGCAGCGTAACTAGCGGCGGCACAGATACGCAGTATTTT
16,TRBJ2-7,TRBV11-1,TRBD1,-,CASSLDGTASSYEQYF,TGTGCCAGCAGCTTAGATGGGACAGCAAGCTCCTACGAGCAGTACTTC
17,TRBJ1-2,TRBV27,TRBD1,-,CASTTSKGTEVRDGYTF,TGTGCCAGCACTACCTCCAAGGGGACAGAGGTGCGCGATGGCTACACCTTC
18,TRBJ2-1,TRBV7-8,TRBD2,-,CASSSPRLAGGGGNEQFF,TGTGCCAGCAGCTCCCCCAGGCTAGCGGGAGGAGGGGGCAATGAGCAGTTCTTC
13,TRBJ1-1,TRBV6-5,-,-,CASSSGSETEAFF,TGTGCCAGCAGCTCGGGCAGTGAAACTGAAGCTTTCTTT
16,TRBJ2-5,TRBV28,TRBD2,-,CASSAPIAGVSETQYF,TGTGCCAGCAGTGCCCCTATAGCGGGAGTATCTGAGACCCAGTACTTC
17,TRBJ2-1,TRBV15,TRBD1,-,CATSSKIWDSGYNEQFF,TGTGCCACCAGCAGTAAAATTTGGGACAGCGGCTACAATGAGCAGTTCTTC
13,TRBJ2-2,TRBV29-1,-,-,CSAGDANTGELFF,TGCAGCGCCGGGGACGCAAACACCGGGGAGCTGTTTTTT
15,TRBJ2-1,TRBV15,-,-,CATSRLTGPANEQFF,TGTGCCACCAGCAGGTTAACGGGTCCCGCCAATGAGCAGTTCTTC
14,TRBJ2-7,TRBV7-9,-,-,CASSLGGRPYEQYF,TGTGCCAGCAGCTTAGGAGGGAGGCCCTACGAGCAGTACTTC
19,TRBJ2-3,TRBV15,-,-,CATSSPKDQTPEGTDTQYF,TGTGCCACCAGCAGCCCCAAAGATCAGACACCGGAGGGGACAGATACGCAGTATTTT
12,TRBJ2-5,TRBV27,-,-,CASSLVGETQYF,TGTGCCAGCAGTTTGGTGGGGGAGACCCAGTACTTC
14,TRBJ2-2,TRBV9,-,-,CASSAVTGTGELFF,TGTGCCAGCAGCGCTGTGACTGGCACCGGGGAGCTGTTTTTT
12,TRBJ2-7,TRBV7-9,-,once,CASRRGNYEQYF,TGTGCCAGCAGGAGAGGAAACTACGAGCAGTACTTC
11,TRBJ2-1,TRBV9,TRBD2,-,CASGSGTSQFF,TGTGCCAGCGGCTCCGGGACTAGTCAGTTCTTC
13,TRBJ2-4,TRBV29-1,TRBD2,-,CSVEDGLVDVQYF,TGCAGCGTTGAAGACGGACTAGTGGATGTTCAGTACTTC
16,TRBJ2-1,TRBV7-3,-,-,CASSLGGRSSYNEQFF,TGTGCCAGCAGCTTAGGGGGTAGGAGCTCCTACAATGAGCAGTTCTTC
13,TRBJ1-2,TRBV2,TRBD1,-,CASSYRGQDGYTF,TGTGCCAGCAGTTATAGGGGGCAGGATGGCTACACCTTC
15,TRBJ1-5,TRBV5-6,-,-,CASSYWTEGDQPQHF,TGTGCCAGCAGCTACTGGACAGAGGGGGATCAGCCCCAGCATTTT
14,TRBJ2-5,TRBV5-6,-,-,CASSLDGREETQYF,TGTGCCAGCAGCTTGGATGGACGGGAAGAGACCCAGTACTTC
13,TRBJ2-2,TRBV9,-,-,CASAGRNTGELFF,TGTGCCAGCGCAGGGCGAAACACCGGGGAGCTGTTTTTT
13,TRBJ1-2,TRBV5-4,-,-,CASSNQGNYGYTF,TGTGCCAGCAGCAATCAGGGTAACTATGGCTACACCTTC
14,TRBJ2-5,TRBV27,-,once,CASSLEGTQETQYF,TGTGCCAGCAGTTTGGAGGGGACTCAAGAGACCCAGTACTTC
15,TRBJ2-3,TRBV29-1,-,-,CSVEGGQESTDTQYF,TGCAGCGTTGAAGGGGGCCAGGAGAGCACAGATACGCAGTATTTT
14,TRBJ2-5,TRBV6-5,TRBD1,-,CASSYSTGQETQYF,TGTGCCAGCAGTTACTCGACAGGGCAGGAGACCCAGTACTTC
16,TRBJ2-7,TRBV2,TRBD2,once,CASKEELAGRSYEQYF,TGTGCCAGCAAGGAGGAACTAGCGGGAAGGAGCTACGAGCAGTACTTC
19,TRBJ1-4,TRBV4-1,TRBD1,-,CASSQASPGQGSLWEKLFF,TGCGCCAGCAGCCAAGCGAGTCCGGGACAGGGGTCGTTGTGGGAAAAACTGTTTTTT
15,TRBJ2-7,TRBV2,TRBD2,-,CASHISGSRNNEQYF,TGTGCCAGCCATATTAGCGGGAGTAGGAATAACGAGCAGTACTTC
13,TRBJ1-1,TRBV6-6,-,once,CASAEGVSTEAFF,TGTGCCAGCGCCGAGGGGGTGAGCACTGAAGCTTTCTTT
19,TRBJ2-7,TRBV27,TRBD1,-,CASSSYSGTGGLRAYEQYF,TGTGCCAGCAGTTCCTATTCCGGGACAGGAGGTTTGAGGGCCTACGAGCAGTACTTC
15,TRBJ2-7,TRBV6-1,-,-,CASSEWVGGSYEQYF,TGTGCCAGCAGTGAGTGGGTTGGGGGTTCCTACGAGCAGTACTTC
11,TRBJ1-1,TRBV5-1,-,-,CASSVGGEAFF,TGCGCCAGCAGCGTAGGAGGTGAAGCTTTCTTT
13,TRBJ2-7,TRBV10-3,-,-,CAIGRDVSYEQYF,TGTGCCATCGGCCGGGACGTATCCTACGAGCAGTACTTC